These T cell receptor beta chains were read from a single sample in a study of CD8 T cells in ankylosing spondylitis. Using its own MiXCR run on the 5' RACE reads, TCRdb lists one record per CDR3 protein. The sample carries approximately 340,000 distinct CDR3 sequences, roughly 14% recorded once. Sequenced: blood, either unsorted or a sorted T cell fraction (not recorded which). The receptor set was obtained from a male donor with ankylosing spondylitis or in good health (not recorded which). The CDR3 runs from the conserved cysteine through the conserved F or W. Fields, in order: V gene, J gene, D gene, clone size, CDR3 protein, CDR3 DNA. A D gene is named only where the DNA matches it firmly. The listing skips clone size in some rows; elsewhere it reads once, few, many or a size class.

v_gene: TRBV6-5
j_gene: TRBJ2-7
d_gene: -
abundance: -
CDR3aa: CASSFTRTRGREQYF
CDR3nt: TGTGCCAGCAGTTTCACCCGAACGAGAGGCCGCGAGCAGTACTTC

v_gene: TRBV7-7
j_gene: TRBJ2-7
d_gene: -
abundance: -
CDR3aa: CASSSAGSPNEQYF
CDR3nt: TGTGCCAGCAGCTCTGCGGGGAGCCCGAACGAGCAGTACTTC

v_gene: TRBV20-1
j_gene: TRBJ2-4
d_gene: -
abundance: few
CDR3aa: CSARGWGKGNIQYF
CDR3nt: TGCAGTGCTAGAGGTTGGGGGAAGGGAAACATTCAGTACTTC

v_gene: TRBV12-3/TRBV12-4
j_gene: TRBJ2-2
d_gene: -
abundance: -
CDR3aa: CASSLGSGDTGELFF
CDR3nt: TGTGCCAGCAGTTTAGGGTCAGGGGACACCGGGGAGCTGTTTTTT

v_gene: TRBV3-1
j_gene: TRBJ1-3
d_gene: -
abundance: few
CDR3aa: CASSHGSRNTIYF
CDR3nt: TGTGCCAGCAGCCATGGCAGTCGAAACACCATATATTTT

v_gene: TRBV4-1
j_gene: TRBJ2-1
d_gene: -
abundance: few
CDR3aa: CASSQRALADYNEQFF
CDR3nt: TGCGCCAGCAGCCAAAGAGCCTTAGCGGATTACAATGAGCAGTTCTTC

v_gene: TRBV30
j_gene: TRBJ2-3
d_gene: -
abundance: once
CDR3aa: CAWSTRQTSTDTQYF
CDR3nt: TGTGCCTGGAGTACCCGACAGACTAGCACAGATACGCAGTATTTT

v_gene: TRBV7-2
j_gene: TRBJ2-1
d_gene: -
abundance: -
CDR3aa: CASSPTGIYNEQFF
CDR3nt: TGTGCCAGCAGCCCAACGGGAATCTACAATGAGCAGTTCTTC

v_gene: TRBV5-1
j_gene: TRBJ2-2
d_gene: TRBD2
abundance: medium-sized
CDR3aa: CASSLTGLAGATNTGELFF
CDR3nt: TGCGCCAGCAGCTTGACGGGACTAGCGGGAGCGACGAACACCGGGGAGCTGTTTTTT

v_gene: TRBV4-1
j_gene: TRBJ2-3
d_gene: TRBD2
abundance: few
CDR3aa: CASSQESRLARTDTQYF
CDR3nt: TGCGCCAGCAGCCAAGAATCGAGACTAGCGAGGACAGATACGCAGTATTTT

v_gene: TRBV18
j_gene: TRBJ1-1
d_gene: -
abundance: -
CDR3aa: CASSPPYGPGGEAFF
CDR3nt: TGTGCCAGCTCACCACCGTACGGCCCGGGAGGTGAAGCTTTCTTT

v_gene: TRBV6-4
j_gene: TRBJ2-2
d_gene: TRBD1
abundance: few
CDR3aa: CASSMDRPNTGELFF
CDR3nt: TGTGCCAGCAGTATGGACAGGCCCAACACCGGGGAGCTGTTTTTT

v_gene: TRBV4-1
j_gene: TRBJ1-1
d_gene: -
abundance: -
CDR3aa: CASSQEFLGRSEAFF
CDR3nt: TGCGCCAGCAGCCAAGAATTTTTGGGGAGGAGTGAAGCTTTCTTT

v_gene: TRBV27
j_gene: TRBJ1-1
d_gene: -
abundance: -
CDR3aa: CASSWRGNTEAFF
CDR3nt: TGTGCCAGCAGTTGGCGGGGGAACACTGAAGCTTTCTTT

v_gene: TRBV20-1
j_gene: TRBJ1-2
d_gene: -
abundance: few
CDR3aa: CSARWGQIYGYTF
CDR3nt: TGCAGTGCGAGGTGGGGGCAGATCTATGGCTACACCTTC

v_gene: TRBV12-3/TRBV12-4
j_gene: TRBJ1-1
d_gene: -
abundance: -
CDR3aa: CASSITQNTEAFF
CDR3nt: TGTGCCAGCAGTATAACTCAAAACACTGAAGCTTTCTTT

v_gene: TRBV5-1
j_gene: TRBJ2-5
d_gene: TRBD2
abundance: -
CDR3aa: CASKAGEEETQYF
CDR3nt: TGCGCCAGCAAAGCGGGGGAGGAAGAGACCCAGTACTTC

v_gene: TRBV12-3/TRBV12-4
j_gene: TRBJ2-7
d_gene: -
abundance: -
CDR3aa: CASSSSGRIYEQYF
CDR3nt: TGTGCCAGCAGTTCCTCGGGACGGATCTACGAGCAGTACTTC

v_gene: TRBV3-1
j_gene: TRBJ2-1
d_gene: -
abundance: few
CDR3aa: CASSQARDGYNEQFF
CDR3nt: TGTGCCAGCAGCCAAGCTAGAGATGGGTACAATGAGCAGTTCTTC